The following is a T cell receptor beta chain sequence with its context. As yet, its antigen is unknown. The PCR was carried out with 60 Vbeta primers and 13 Jbeta primers. The assay was immunoSEQ multiplex PCR, and TCRdb's table has in-frame clones only and misses some. The top ten clones hold more than 2% of a sample with hundreds of thousands of clones, 70% to 90% of them seen once. The source of the sample is a study of cytomegalovirus exposure and HLA in healthy donors. Germline assignment: CDR1 SQVTM and CDR2 ANQGSEA. This CDR3 is 13 amino acids long. The V end was cut by 5 bases, the J end by 5 bases, with 15 bases between. Findings and limits, study-wide: Researchers reported in a later analysis that a missense DCLRE1C variant was tied to TCR beta V- and J-gene trimming.

The genes are TRBV29-1 and TRBJ2-5; D is undetermined. This clonotype was sampled from a woman between 18 and 29 years old in good health and CMV-seronegative. The specimen sequenced was PBMCs. CDR3 amino acids: CSVKQVLYETQYF. The CDR3 nucleotides are TGCAGCGTTAAACAAGTTTTGTATGAGACCCAGTACTTC.